The 3 T cell receptor beta chains below come from one sample, sequenced in a study of T cell responses to AZD1222 COVID-19 vaccine. Sequenced by immunoSEQ multiplex PCR; TCRdb stores in-frame clones only, minus some. The sample lists approximately 140,000 clones, about nine tenths occurring once. The sample here was peripheral blood, taken on day 0 of AZD1222 vaccination. The receptors were sampled from an adult in good health.

The chain employs TRBV12-3 or TRBV12-4 and TRBJ2-1; no clear D. Deletions cut 3 bases from V and 0 bases from J, with 3 bases between. The CDR3 has 13 residues. The DNA of the CDR3 is TGTGCCAGCAGTTTCCTCTCCTACAATGAGCAGTTCTTC. The encoded protein is CASSFLSYNEQFF.

The chain uses TRBV7-2 and TRBJ2-5, with a possible D match to TRBD1 (6 bases). Germline V gene data show CDR1 as SGHTA and CDR2 as FQGNSA. V lost 4 bases and J lost 5, with 17 bases in between. This CDR3 is 15 amino acids long. In DNA, the CDR3 is TGTGCCAGCAGCTACAGGGTTTTGACACACGAGACCCAGTACTTC. This sequence encodes CASSYRVLTHETQYF. Complete variable domain (other parts from reference TRBV7-2 and TRBJ2-5): GAGVSQSPSNKVTEKGKDVELRCDPISGHTALYWYRQSLGQGLEFLIYFQGNSAPDKSGLPSDRFSAERTGGSVSTLTIQRTQQEDSAVYLCASSYRVLTHETQYFGPGTRLLVL.

This clone has only a few counts. Additional DNA sequences in this sample encode the identical CDR3. This chain uses TRBV7-2 with TRBJ2-5; the D is unclear. V shed 3 bases and J shed 3 bases, with 8 bases lying between them. The CDR3 runs 13 residues. Germline-derived CDR1 and CDR2 are SGHTA and FQGNSA. CDR3 coding DNA: TGTGCCAGCAGCTTCGCCGGAGAAGAGACCCAGTACTTC. It codes for CASSFAGEETQYF.